Following are 2 T cell receptor beta chains from one sample sequenced in a study of CD8 T cells in Susac syndrome. An input of about 0.45 to 1 ug of RNA was subjected to reverse transcription using random hexamers. One entry per CDR3 protein results from TCRdb running MiXCR on the immunoSEQ multiplex PCR reads. The data hold roughly 150,000 distinct CDR3 sequences, with over 85% observed a single time. Sequenced sample: CD8+ T cells from PBMCs. Receptors originate from a human donor with multiple sclerosis.

The rearrangement links TRBV30 to TRBJ2-4; D is perhaps TRBD1 (6 bases). Germline values: CDR1 GTSNPN, CDR2 SVGIG (reference sequence). The V end lost 0 bases, the J end lost 4 bases, and 10 bases lay between the germline ends. The CDR3 extends over 14 amino acids. Written as DNA, the CDR3 is TGTGCCTGGAGTGTTACAGGGTGGAAAAACATTCAGTACTTC. Encoded protein: CAWSVTGWKNIQYF.

The chain joins TRBV7-9 to TRBJ2-7; TRBD1 agrees at 7 bases. This CDR3 contains 15 residues. CDR1 is SEHNR, CDR2 FQNEAQ, per germline (reference sequence). The V gene end was trimmed by 1 base and the J gene end by 2 bases; junction bases not matched to a gene: 5. The CDR3 DNA reads as TGTGCCAGCAGCTTAGGCCCGACAGGGACCTACGAGCAGTACTTC. It yields the protein CASSLGPTGTYEQYF.